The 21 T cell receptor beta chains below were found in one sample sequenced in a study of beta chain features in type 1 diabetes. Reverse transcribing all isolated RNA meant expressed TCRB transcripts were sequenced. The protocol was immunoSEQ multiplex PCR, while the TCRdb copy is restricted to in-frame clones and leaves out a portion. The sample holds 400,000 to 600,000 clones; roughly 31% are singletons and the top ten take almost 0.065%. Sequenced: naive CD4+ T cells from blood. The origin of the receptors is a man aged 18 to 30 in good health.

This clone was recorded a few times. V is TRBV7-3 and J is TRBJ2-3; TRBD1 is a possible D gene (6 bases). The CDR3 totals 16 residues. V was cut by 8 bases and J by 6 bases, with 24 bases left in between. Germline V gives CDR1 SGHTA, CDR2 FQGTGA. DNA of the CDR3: TGTGCCAGCGGGGTTGACAGGAGGAAGCTGCCGGATACGCAGTATTTT. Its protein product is CASGVDRRKLPDTQYF.

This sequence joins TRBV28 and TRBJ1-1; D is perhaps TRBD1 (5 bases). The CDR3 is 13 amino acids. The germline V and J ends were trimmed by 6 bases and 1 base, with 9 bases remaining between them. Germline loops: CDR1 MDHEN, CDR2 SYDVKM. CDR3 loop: CASRSTGNTEAFF. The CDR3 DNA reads TGTGCCAGCAGGTCTACAGGGAACACTGAAGCTTTCTTT.

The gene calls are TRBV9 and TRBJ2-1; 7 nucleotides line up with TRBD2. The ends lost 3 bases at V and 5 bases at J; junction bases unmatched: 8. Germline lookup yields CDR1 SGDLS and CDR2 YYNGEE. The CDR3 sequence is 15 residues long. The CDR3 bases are TGTGCCAGCAGCGGCCGGGACTACGAACACAATGAGCAGTTCTTC. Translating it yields CASSGRDYEHNEQFF.

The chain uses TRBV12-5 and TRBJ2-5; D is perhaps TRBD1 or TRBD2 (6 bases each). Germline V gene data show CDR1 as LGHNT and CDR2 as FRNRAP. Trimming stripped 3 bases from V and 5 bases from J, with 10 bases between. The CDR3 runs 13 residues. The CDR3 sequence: CASGFWGAETQYF. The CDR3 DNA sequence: TGTGCTAGTGGTTTTTGGGGGGCCGAGACCCAGTACTTC.

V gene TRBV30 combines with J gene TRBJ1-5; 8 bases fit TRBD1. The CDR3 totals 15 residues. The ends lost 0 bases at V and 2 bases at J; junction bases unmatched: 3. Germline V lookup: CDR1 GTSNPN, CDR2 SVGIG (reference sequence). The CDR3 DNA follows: TGTGCCTGGAGTGTCCCGGACAGGGGCAATCAGCCCCAGCATTTT. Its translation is CAWSVPDRGNQPQHF.

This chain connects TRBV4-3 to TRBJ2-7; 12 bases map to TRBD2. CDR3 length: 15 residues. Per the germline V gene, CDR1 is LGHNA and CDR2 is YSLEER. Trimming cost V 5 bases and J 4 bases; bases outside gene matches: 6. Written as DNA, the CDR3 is TGCGCCAGCAGCACCGCCGGGACTAGCGGGTACGAGCAGTACTTC. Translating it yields CASSTAGTSGYEQYF.

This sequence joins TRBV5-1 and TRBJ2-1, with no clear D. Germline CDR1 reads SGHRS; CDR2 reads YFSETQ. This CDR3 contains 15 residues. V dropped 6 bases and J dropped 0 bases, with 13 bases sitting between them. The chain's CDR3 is CASTPDGISYNEQFF. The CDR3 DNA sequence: TGCGCCAGCACCCCGGATGGAATCTCCTACAATGAGCAGTTCTTC.

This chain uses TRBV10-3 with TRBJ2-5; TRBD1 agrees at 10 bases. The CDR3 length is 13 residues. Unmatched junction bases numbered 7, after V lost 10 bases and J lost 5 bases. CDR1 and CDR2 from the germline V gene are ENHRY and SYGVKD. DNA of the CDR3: TGTGCCACCGGGACAGGGGCAGGGGAGACCCAGTACTTC. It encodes CATGTGAGETQYF.

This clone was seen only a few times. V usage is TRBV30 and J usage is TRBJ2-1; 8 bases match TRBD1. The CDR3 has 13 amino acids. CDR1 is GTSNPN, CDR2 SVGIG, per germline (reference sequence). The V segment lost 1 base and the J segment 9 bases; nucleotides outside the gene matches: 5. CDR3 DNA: TGTGCCTGGAGTGACAGGGGGACCGTTGAGCAGTTCTTC. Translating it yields CAWSDRGTVEQFF.

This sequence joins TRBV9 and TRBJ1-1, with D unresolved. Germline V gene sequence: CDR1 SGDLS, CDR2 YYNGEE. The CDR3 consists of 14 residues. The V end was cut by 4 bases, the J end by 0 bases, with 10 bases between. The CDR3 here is CASSPRQVNTEAFF. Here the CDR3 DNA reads TGTGCCAGCAGCCCGAGACAAGTGAACACTGAAGCTTTCTTT.

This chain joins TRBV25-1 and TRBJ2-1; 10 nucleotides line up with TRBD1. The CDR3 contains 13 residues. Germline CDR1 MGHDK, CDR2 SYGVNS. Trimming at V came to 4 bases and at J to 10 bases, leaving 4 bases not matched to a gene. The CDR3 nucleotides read TGTGCCAGCAGTGGACAGGGGGCCTTCGAGCAGTTCTTC. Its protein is CASSGQGAFEQFF.

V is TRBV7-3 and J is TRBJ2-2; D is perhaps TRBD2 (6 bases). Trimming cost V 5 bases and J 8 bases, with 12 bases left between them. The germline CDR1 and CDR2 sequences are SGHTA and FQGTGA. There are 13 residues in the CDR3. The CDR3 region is CASSPGTPGELFF. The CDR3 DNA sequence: TGTGCCAGCAGCCCCGGGACTCCGGGGGAGCTGTTTTTT.

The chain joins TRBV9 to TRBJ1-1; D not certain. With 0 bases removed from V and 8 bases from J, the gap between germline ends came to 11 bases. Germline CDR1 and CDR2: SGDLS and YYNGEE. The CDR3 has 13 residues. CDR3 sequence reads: CASSVEIQSEAFF. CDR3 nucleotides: TGTGCCAGCAGCGTAGAAATTCAGAGCGAAGCTTTCTTT.

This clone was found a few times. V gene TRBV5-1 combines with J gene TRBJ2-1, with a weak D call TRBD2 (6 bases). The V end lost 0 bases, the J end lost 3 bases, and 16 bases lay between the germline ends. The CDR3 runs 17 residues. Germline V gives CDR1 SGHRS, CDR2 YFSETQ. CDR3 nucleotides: TGCGCCAGCAGCTTGGTTCCGGGCGGGATTAACTACAATGAGCAGTTCTTC. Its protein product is CASSLVPGGINYNEQFF.

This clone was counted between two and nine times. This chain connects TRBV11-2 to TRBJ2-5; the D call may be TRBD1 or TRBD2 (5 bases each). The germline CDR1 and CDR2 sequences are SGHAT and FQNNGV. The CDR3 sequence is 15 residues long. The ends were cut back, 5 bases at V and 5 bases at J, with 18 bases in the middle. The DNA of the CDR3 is TGTGCCAGCAGCCCGGGACCTTCCCGGCAGGAGACCCAGTACTTC. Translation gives CASSPGPSRQETQYF.

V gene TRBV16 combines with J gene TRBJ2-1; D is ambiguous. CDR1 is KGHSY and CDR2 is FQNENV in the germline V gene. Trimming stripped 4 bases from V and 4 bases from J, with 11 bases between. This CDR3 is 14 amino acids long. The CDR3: CASSRGTTYNEQFF. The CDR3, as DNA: TGTGCCAGCAGCCGCGGCACGACTTACAATGAGCAGTTCTTC.

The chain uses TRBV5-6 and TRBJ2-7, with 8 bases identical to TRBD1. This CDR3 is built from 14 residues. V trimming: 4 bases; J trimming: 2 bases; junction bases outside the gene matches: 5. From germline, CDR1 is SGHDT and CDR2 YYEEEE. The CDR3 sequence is CASSPDRAPYEQYF. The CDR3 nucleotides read TGTGCCAGCAGCCCGGACAGGGCCCCCTACGAGCAGTACTTC.

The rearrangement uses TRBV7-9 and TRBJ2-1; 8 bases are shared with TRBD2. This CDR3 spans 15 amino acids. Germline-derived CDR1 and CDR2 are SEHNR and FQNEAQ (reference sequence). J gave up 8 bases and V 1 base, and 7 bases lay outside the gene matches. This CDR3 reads CASSLVGREGYEQFF. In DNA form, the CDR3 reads TGTGCCAGCAGCTTAGTAGGCCGGGAGGGGTATGAGCAGTTCTTC.

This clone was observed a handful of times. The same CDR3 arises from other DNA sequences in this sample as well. The chain's CDR3 is CASSVSGNTGELFF. The CDR3 bases are TGTGCCAGCAGCGTAAGTGGGAACACCGGGGAGCTGTTTTTT. The chain links TRBV9 to TRBJ2-2; D gene uncertain. The CDR3 has 14 amino acids. The V end was cut by 1 base, the J end by 1 base, with 5 bases between. From germline, CDR1 is SGDLS and CDR2 YYNGEE. The whole variable domain, filled in from reference TRBV9 and TRBJ2-2, reads DSGVTQTPKHLITATGQRVTLRCSPRSGDLSVYWYQQSLDQGLQFLIQYYNGEERAKGNILERFSAQQFPDLHSELNLSSLELGDSALYFCASSVSGNTGELFFGEGSRLTVL.

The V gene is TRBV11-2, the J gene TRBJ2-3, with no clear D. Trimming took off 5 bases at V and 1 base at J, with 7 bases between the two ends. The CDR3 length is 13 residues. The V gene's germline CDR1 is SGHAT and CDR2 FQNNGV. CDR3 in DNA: TGTGCCAGCAGCCCTTACGGCACAGATACGCAGTATTTT. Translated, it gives CASSPYGTDTQYF.

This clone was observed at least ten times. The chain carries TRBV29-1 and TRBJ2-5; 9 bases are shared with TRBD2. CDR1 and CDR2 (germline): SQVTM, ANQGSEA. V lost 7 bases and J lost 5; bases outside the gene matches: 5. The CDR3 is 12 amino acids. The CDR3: CSALAGVETQYF. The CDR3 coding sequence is TGCAGCGCGTTAGCGGGAGTGGAGACCCAGTACTTC.